Listed below are T cell receptor beta chains from one sample, sequenced in a study of shared clonotypes between healthy human individuals. The data were produced by immunoSEQ multiplex PCR, yet TCRdb's version contains in-frame clones alone and is incomplete. The data hold about 79,000 clones, with 62% observed a single time. What was sequenced was memory CD8+ T cells sorted from blood. These receptors came from a man aged 30 to 39 in good health. Each CDR3 is given with its conserved first and last residue. The D gene is left open where the match is weak. Size tells how often a clone was seen (once, few, many) or the class of an expanded clone, and some rows leave it out.

d_call,j_call,v_call,clone_size,cdr3_aa,cdr3_nt
TRBD2,TRBJ2-7,TRBV30,many,CAWSLAGGPYEQYF,TGTGCCTGGAGTTTAGCGGGAGGGCCCTACGAGCAGTACTTC
NA,TRBJ1-4,TRBV11-2,NA,CASSLVPEKLFF,TGTGCCAGCAGCTTAGTGCCAGAAAAACTGTTTTTT
NA,TRBJ2-2,TRBV28,NA,CASKGIGELFF,TGTGCCAGCAAAGGAATCGGGGAGCTGTTTTTT
NA,TRBJ2-1,TRBV10-2,NA,CASSETSNYNEQFF,TGCGCCAGCAGTGAGACTAGTAATTACAATGAGCAGTTCTTC
NA,TRBJ1-4,TRBV9,few,CASSPYGGGPNEKLFF,TGTGCCAGCAGCCCGTACGGGGGGGGGCCTAATGAAAAACTGTTTTTT
NA,TRBJ2-5,TRBV27,NA,CASSLGTQGQETQYF,TGTGCCAGCAGTTTGGGCACACAGGGCCAAGAGACCCAGTACTTC
NA,TRBJ1-2,TRBV5-5,NA,CASNIWGDYGYTF,TGTGCCAGCAACATTTGGGGCGACTATGGCTACACCTTC
NA,TRBJ2-3,TRBV2,few,CASALGLVDTQYF,TGTGCCAGCGCTTTGGGCCTGGTAGATACGCAGTATTTT
NA,TRBJ1-1,TRBV10-3,NA,CAISDPGDMNTEAFF,TGTGCCATCAGTGATCCAGGGGACATGAACACTGAAGCTTTCTTT
TRBD2,TRBJ2-7,TRBV28,NA,CASRTRLAVKAYEQYF,TGTGCCAGCAGGACCCGACTAGCGGTAAAAGCCTACGAGCAGTACTTC
NA,TRBJ1-2,TRBV27,many,CASSLSPGSPYTF,TGTGCCAGCAGTTTATCGCCAGGGAGTCCCTACACCTTC
NA,TRBJ2-3,TRBV5-1,NA,CASNLLGGKSSTDTQYF,TGCGCCAGCAACCTCCTGGGGGGTAAAAGTAGCACAGATACGCAGTATTTT
NA,TRBJ1-4,TRBV29-1,NA,CSVGWGGEKLFF,TGCAGCGTTGGGTGGGGAGGTGAAAAACTGTTTTTT
NA,TRBJ1-4,TRBV5-5,NA,CASSIGRLQGVSRTGLFF,TGTGCCAGCAGCATAGGCAGGTTACAAGGGGTATCGCGAACAGGGCTGTTTTTT
NA,TRBJ1-2,TRBV7-2,NA,CASSLDRVYGYTF,TGTGCCAGCAGCTTAGACAGGGTCTATGGCTACACCTTC
NA,TRBJ2-1,TRBV5-8,NA,CASSLSASLNNEQFF,TGTGCCAGCAGCTTGTCGGCTAGCTTAAACAATGAGCAGTTCTTC
NA,TRBJ2-7,TRBV27,NA,CASSFSSGTISYEQYF,TGTGCCAGCAGTTTCTCTTCGGGAACCATCTCCTACGAGCAGTACTTC
NA,TRBJ1-1,TRBV14,once,CASSQKDRPPFELAFF,TGTGCCAGCAGCCAAAAAGACAGGCCCCCTTTCGAATTGGCTTTCTTT
NA,TRBJ2-2,TRBV6-4,many,CASQEAAGRTGELFF,TGTGCCAGCCAGGAGGCGGCGGGAAGGACCGGGGAGCTGTTTTTT
NA,TRBJ2-7,TRBV11-2,NA,CASSLLGSYEQYF,TGTGCCAGCAGCTTACTGGGATCCTACGAGCAGTACTTC
NA,TRBJ2-1,TRBV19,NA,CASSIIWGSYNEQFF,TGTGCCAGTAGTATTATATGGGGCTCCTACAATGAGCAGTTCTTC
TRBD2,TRBJ2-1,TRBV13,NA,CASSLGLAGTNEQFF,TGTGCCAGCAGCTTGGGGCTAGCGGGGACCAATGAGCAGTTCTTC
TRBD1,TRBJ1-5,TRBV7-9,NA,CASSGDSHNQPQHF,TGTGCCAGCAGCGGGGACAGCCACAATCAGCCCCAGCATTTT
NA,TRBJ1-5,TRBV7-9,few,CASSSKAENNQPQHF,TGTGCCAGCAGCTCTAAGGCAGAAAACAATCAGCCCCAGCATTTT
NA,TRBJ2-7,TRBV4-3,NA,CASSQGGGGNYEQYF,TGCGCCAGCAGCCAAGGCGGAGGGGGAAACTACGAGCAGTACTTC
TRBD2,TRBJ2-1,TRBV7-2,NA,CASSLATGRANEQFF,TGTGCCAGCAGCTTAGCCACGGGGAGGGCCAATGAGCAGTTCTTC